The T cell receptor beta chain under discussion was sequenced for a study of cytomegalovirus exposure and HLA in healthy donors. Study in general: For the approximately 400 genotyped donors, more than 80% fell within the Caucasian-associated ancestry cluster. The study's findings and limits: A prior analysis recorded that most TCR beta V segments were productive about 90% or about 30% of the time. Presence/absence results assume similar sequencing depth per donor, which may not hold.

Note on this clone: Its antigen is undetermined. The junction departs from the called germline gene at one end, perhaps through a read error.

CDR3 length: 14 residues. Germline-derived CDR1 and CDR2 are MGHRA and YSYEKL. The PCR made use of 60 Vbeta and 13 Jbeta primers. In the original workflow: Later, 75 million to 100 million unique TCR beta chains were counted in an analysis, and 8.5 million to 13 million of them were shared. Assay: immunoSEQ multiplex PCR; the TCRdb copy retains only in-frame clones and omits some. V and J calls and clone size are as listed in that table; D and trimming were resolved from the DNA. Here the sample spans around 150,000 clones, about 88% being singletons. The material sequenced was PBMCs. This chain uses TRBV4-1 with TRBJ2-7, with 8 bases fitting TRBD1. The sequence derives from a woman in her late teens or twenties in good health and CMV-seronegative. In DNA form, the CDR3 reads TGTGCCAGCAGCCAAGACGGACAGGGAAACGAGCAGTACTTC. The encoded protein is CASSQDGQGNEQYF.